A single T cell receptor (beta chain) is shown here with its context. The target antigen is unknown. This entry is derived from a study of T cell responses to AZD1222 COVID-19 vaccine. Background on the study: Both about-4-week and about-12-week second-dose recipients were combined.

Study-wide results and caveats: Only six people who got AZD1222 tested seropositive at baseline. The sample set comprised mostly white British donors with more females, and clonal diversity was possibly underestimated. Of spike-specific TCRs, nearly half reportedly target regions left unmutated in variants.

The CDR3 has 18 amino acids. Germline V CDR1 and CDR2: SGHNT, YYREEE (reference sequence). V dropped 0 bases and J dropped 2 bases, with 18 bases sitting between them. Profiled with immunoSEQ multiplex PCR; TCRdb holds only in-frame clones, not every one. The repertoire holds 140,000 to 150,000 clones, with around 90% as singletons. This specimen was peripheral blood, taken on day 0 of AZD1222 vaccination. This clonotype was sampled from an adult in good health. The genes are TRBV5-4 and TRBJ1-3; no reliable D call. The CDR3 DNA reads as TGTGCCAGCAGCTTGGAATCTGGAGCCAAGGGTCCTGGAAACACCATATATTTT. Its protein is CASSLESGAKGPGNTIYF.